The 29 T cell receptor beta chains listed next were all sequenced from one sample in a study of blood T cell repertoires in COVID-19. Sequencing was performed with immunoSEQ multiplex PCR; in TCRdb, only in-frame clones are kept and a portion is missing. Among some 360,000 clones listed, approximately 90% were seen once. Sequencing was performed on peripheral blood. The receptor source for this set is a woman between 55 and 75 years old with COVID-19, enrolled during active disease.

The chain combines TRBV11-2 with TRBJ2-1; 12 bases are a match to TRBD2. V gave up 2 bases and J gave up 4 bases; unmatched junction bases: 3. The CDR3 sequence is 16 residues long. Germline V gene lookup returns CDR1 SGHAT and CDR2 FQNNGV. CDR3 coding DNA: TGTGCCAGCAGCTTAAGCCTAGCGGGGGGGTACAATGAGCAGTTCTTC. The encoded protein is CASSLSLAGGYNEQFF.

The rearrangement uses TRBV4-1 and TRBJ2-5; 7 bases align to TRBD1. CDR1 and CDR2 (germline): MGHRA, YSYEKL. Trimming cost V 5 bases and J 3 bases; bases outside gene matches: 6. CDR3 length: 14 amino acids. The CDR3 loop reads CASSTTGNEETQYF. In DNA, the CDR3 is TGCGCCAGCAGCACGACAGGGAACGAAGAGACCCAGTACTTC.

The chain couples TRBV2 to TRBJ1-2, with a weak D call TRBD1 (6 bases). V lost 5 bases to trimming and J lost 4 bases, with 17 bases between them. Germline loops: CDR1 SNHLY, CDR2 FYNNEI. The CDR3 runs to 15 residues. CDR3 DNA: TGTGCCAGCAGTTTTTCAGGGGCGCAGGGCTATGGCTACACCTTC. Translation: CASSFSGAQGYGYTF. The complete variable domain, with remaining parts taken from reference TRBV2 and TRBJ1-2, reads EPEVTQTPSHQVTQMGQEVILRCVPISNHLYFYWYRQILGQKVEFLVSFYNNEISEKSEIFDDQFSVERPDGSNFTLKIRSTKLEDSAMYFCASSFSGAQGYGYTFGSGTRLTVV.

This rearrangement joins TRBV28 to TRBJ1-6; D gene ambiguous. CDR3 length: 15 amino acids. Per the germline V gene, CDR1 is MDHEN and CDR2 is SYDVKM. Trimming took 3 bases from V and 7 from J, leaving 13 bases between them. The DNA of the CDR3 is TGTGCCAGCAGTTTTAGTGCTCGGGGAAATTCACCCCTCCACTTT. Translating it yields CASSFSARGNSPLHF.

This sequence joins TRBV5-4 and TRBJ2-1, with a weak D call TRBD1 (6 bases). This CDR3 region has 14 residues. The V gene lost 4 bases and the J gene lost 7 bases, with 15 bases spanning the gap. The V gene's germline CDR1 is SGHNT and CDR2 YYREEE (reference sequence). CDR3 bases: TGTGCCAGCAGCGGGCGCCGCCAGGGGAATGAGCAGTTCTTC. Translated: CASSGRRQGNEQFF.

The chain couples TRBV5-8 to TRBJ1-5, with a weak D call TRBD1 (5 bases). The CDR3 sequence is 15 residues long. V was trimmed by 0 bases and J by 1 base, leaving 8 bases between them. Germline loops: CDR1 SGHTS, CDR2 YDEGEE. The CDR3 DNA sequence: TGTGCCAGCAGCTTGGTGGGGGGAAGCAATCAGCCCCAGCATTTT. It translates to CASSLVGGSNQPQHF. Combining the CDR3 with reference TRBV5-8 and TRBJ1-5 gives the whole variable domain EAGVTQSPTHLIKTRGQQATLRCSPISGHTSVYWYQQALGLGLQFLLWYDEGEERNRGNFPPRFSGRQFPNYSSELNVNALELEDSALYLCASSLVGGSNQPQHFGDGTRLSIL.

The chain combines TRBV5-1 with TRBJ1-4, with D maybe TRBD1 (5 bases). Trimming shortened V by 0 bases and J by 10 bases, and 13 bases separated the two germline ends. The length of the CDR3 is 14 residues. Looked up from germline, CDR1 is SGHRS and CDR2 is YFSETQ. CDR3 sequence (DNA): TGCGCCAGCAGCTTGGGTAGGGGAAGTAGAAAACTGTTTTTT. It encodes CASSLGRGSRKLFF. The full variable domain, in which reference TRBV5-1 and TRBJ1-4 provide the parts outside the CDR3, is KAGVTQTPRYLIKTRGQQVTLSCSPISGHRSVSWYQQTPGQGLQFLFEYFSETQRNKGNFPGRFSGRQFSNSRSEMNVSTLELGDSALYLCASSLGRGSRKLFFGSGTQLSVL.

The chain combines TRBV2 with TRBJ1-1; 7 bases align to TRBD1. The V gene end was trimmed by 5 bases and the J gene end by 4 bases; junction bases not matched to a gene: 1. Per germline, CDR1 SNHLY and CDR2 FYNNEI. The CDR3 is 12 amino acids. The CDR3 nucleotides read TGTGCCAGCAGTACAGGGGTCACTGAAGCTTTCTTT. Amino acids: CASSTGVTEAFF.

The CDR3 here is CASSFSGTSAKNIQYF. In nucleotides, the CDR3 is TGTGCCAGCAGTTTCTCCGGGACTTCTGCCAAAAACATTCAGTACTTC. J is TRBJ2-4 and V is TRBV28; possibly TRBD2 for D (6 bases). This CDR3 comprises 16 residues. Germline CDR1 and CDR2: MDHEN and SYDVKM. Trimming left V 3 bases short and J 1 base short, with 13 bases between.

The genes are TRBV7-8 and TRBJ2-7; the D is unclear. The V end lost 6 bases, the J end lost 0 bases, and 9 bases lay between the germline ends. Germline V gene lookup returns CDR1 SGHVS and CDR2 FQNEAQ. The CDR3 runs 13 residues. The CDR3 DNA reads as TGTGCCAGCAGTCCGGTTTACTCCTACGAGCAGTACTTC. Translated: CASSPVYSYEQYF.

V and J are TRBV29-1 and TRBJ1-1, with 7 positions matching TRBD1. With 7 bases clipped from V and 0 bases from J, the junction kept 5 bases outside the gene matches. The CDR3 has 13 residues. The germline V gene encodes CDR1 SQVTM and CDR2 ANQGSEA. CDR3 protein: CSAKQGLNTEAFF. CDR3 DNA sequence: TGCAGCGCCAAACAGGGGCTGAACACTGAAGCTTTCTTT.

V and J are TRBV6-5 and TRBJ2-3; D gene ambiguous. The CDR3 extends over 14 amino acids. Germline CDR1 MNHEY, CDR2 SVGAGI. Trimming took off 5 bases at V and 0 bases at J, with 9 bases between the two ends. CDR3 residues: CASSTPGSTDTQYF. The CDR3 DNA reads as TGTGCCAGCAGTACCCCCGGGAGCACAGATACGCAGTATTTT.

The rearrangement links TRBV2 to TRBJ1-1; the D gene is possibly TRBD1 (6 bases). CDR3 length: 12 amino acids. V gave up 6 bases and J gave up 8 bases, with 13 bases separating them. Germline CDR1 reads SNHLY; CDR2 reads FYNNEI. CDR3 nucleotide sequence: TGTGCCAGCAGCCTCAGGGGAACCGAAGCTTTCTTT. Protein: CASSLRGTEAFF.

This chain uses TRBV5-1 with TRBJ1-1; D may be TRBD1 (5 bases). Deletions cut 0 bases from V and 2 bases from J, with 14 bases between. Germline loops: CDR1 SGHRS, CDR2 YFSETQ. CDR3 length equals 16 residues. The CDR3 nucleotides are TGCGCCAGCAGCTTGGGCCAGGGTGGAATTAACACTGAAGCTTTCTTT. Translation: CASSLGQGGINTEAFF.

The rearrangement links TRBV4-2 to TRBJ1-2; perhaps TRBD1 as D (5 bases). Germline V CDR1 and CDR2: LGHNA, YNFKEQ. The V and J ends lost 4 bases and 6 bases respectively, with 18 bases between them. The CDR3 runs to 15 residues. The CDR3 DNA sequence: TGTGCCAGCAGCCTTTTATCCCAGGGCGACGATGGCTACACCTTC. Translating gives CASSLLSQGDDGYTF.

The chain joins TRBV6-5 to TRBJ1-2, with D perhaps TRBD1 (6 bases). This CDR3 region has 14 residues. The V end lost 6 bases, the J end lost 6 bases, and 17 bases lay between the germline ends. Germline-derived CDR1 and CDR2 are MNHEY and SVGAGI. CDR3 DNA: TGTGCCAGCAGACCCTCCGCAGGGGTGGATGGCTACACCTTC. Encoded protein: CASRPSAGVDGYTF.

In its sample, this clone was seen once. The chain employs TRBV6-5 and TRBJ2-3; 8 nucleotides agree with TRBD1. The germline CDR1 and CDR2 sequences are MNHEY and SVGAGI. The CDR3 has 15 amino acids. V dropped 2 bases and J dropped 4; count of bases not matched to a gene: 5. The CDR3 loop is CASSYGGQGADTQYF. In nucleotides, the CDR3 is TGTGCCAGCAGTTACGGCGGACAGGGTGCAGATACGCAGTATTTT.

V and J are TRBV5-5 and TRBJ2-2; a possible D gene is TRBD1 (6 bases). Germline CDR1 reads SGHKS; CDR2 reads YYEKEE (reference sequence). V was trimmed by 5 bases and J by 9 bases, leaving 14 bases between them. This CDR3 comprises 13 residues. The CDR3 DNA sequence: TGTGCCAGCAGACGACAGGACAAGCGGGAGCTGTTTTTT. Protein: CASRRQDKRELFF.

This chain links TRBV25-1 with TRBJ2-7; D possibly corresponds to TRBD1 (6 bases). Germline V gene data show CDR1 as MGHDK and CDR2 as SYGVNS. This CDR3 contains 11 residues. Trimming pared 7 bases from V and 3 bases from J, leaving 7 bases between. The CDR3 sequence: CASTGVYEQYF. Here the CDR3 DNA reads TGTGCCAGCACAGGGGTCTACGAGCAGTACTTC.

Here the CDR3 reads CASSEGLASITDTQYF. CDR3 DNA sequence: TGTGCCAGCAGCGAAGGACTAGCGTCAATCACAGATACGCAGTATTTT. The rearrangement links TRBV3-1 (or the pseudogene TRBV3-2) to TRBJ2-3; 9 bases fit TRBD2. Germline V gives CDR1 LGHDT, CDR2 YNNKEL (reference sequence). The CDR3 loop spans 16 amino acids. The junction had 8 bases not matched to a gene; V was cut back by 5 bases and J by 2 bases.

This chain connects TRBV5-1 to TRBJ1-2; no reliable D call. This CDR3 has 14 amino acids. The germline CDR1 and CDR2 sequences are SGHRS and YFSETQ. Trimming removed 4 bases from V and 8 bases from J, with 18 bases in between. The CDR3 reads CASSLSRDMKGYTF. The CDR3 DNA reads TGCGCCAGCAGCCTATCCCGAGACATGAAAGGCTACACCTTC.

This chain joins TRBV5-5 and TRBJ2-1; TRBD2 matches at 7 bases. CDR1 is SGHKS and CDR2 is YYEKEE in the germline V gene (reference sequence). V dropped 2 bases and J dropped 0; count of bases not matched to a gene: 5. CDR3 length: 16 amino acids. The DNA of the CDR3 is TGTGCCAGCAGCTTACTAGCGAAAAGCTCCTACAATGAGCAGTTCTTC. Its protein is CASSLLAKSSYNEQFF.

The chain recombines TRBV5-6 with TRBJ2-1, with D possibly matching TRBD1 (7 bases). Germline CDR1 reads SGHDT; CDR2 reads YYEEEE. This CDR3 comprises 12 residues. The V end was cut by 4 bases, the J end by 14 bases, with 16 bases between. The CDR3: CASSAAGTAEFF. CDR3 in DNA: TGTGCCAGCAGCGCGGCGGGGACAGCGGAGTTCTTC.

This chain joins TRBV5-8 and TRBJ1-5; 9 positions agree with TRBD1. Germline CDR1 SGHTS, CDR2 YDEGEE. The V and J ends lost 4 bases and 6 bases, in that order; junction bases with no gene match: 5. This CDR3 is built from 14 residues. The CDR3 sequence: CASSRDRVPQPQHF. CDR3 nucleotides: TGTGCCAGCAGCCGGGACAGGGTACCTCAGCCCCAGCATTTT.

The V gene is TRBV19, the J gene TRBJ1-1; D is uncertain. V was shortened by 6 bases and J by 2 bases, with 13 bases between the two germline ends. Germline V gives CDR1 LNHDA, CDR2 SQIVND (reference sequence). The CDR3 is 14 residues long. For the CDR3, the DNA is TGTGCCAGTAGGAGGGAGGTTTTCAACACTGAAGCTTTCTTT. Translation: CASRREVFNTEAFF.

V is TRBV28 and J is TRBJ2-7; 12 positions match TRBD1. CDR1 is MDHEN and CDR2 is SYDVKM in the germline V gene. The CDR3 extends over 15 amino acids. Trimming removed 4 bases from V and 7 bases from J; junction bases left unmatched: 8. The CDR3 DNA reads TGTGCCAGCAGTTCGGGACAGGGGGCGCGGTGGGAGCAGTACTTC. This codes for CASSSGQGARWEQYF.

This chain connects TRBV4-2 to TRBJ2-1, with D perhaps matching TRBD2 (9 bases). The CDR3 is 19 amino acids. Germline CDR1 is LGHNA and CDR2 is YNFKEQ. Trimming pared 2 bases from V and 1 base from J, leaving 21 bases between. CDR3 residues: CASSQTGGLAGRSYNEQFF. The CDR3 DNA follows: TGTGCCAGCAGCCAAACAGGGGGGCTAGCGGGGAGATCCTACAATGAGCAGTTCTTC.

V and J are TRBV20-1 and TRBJ1-5; TRBD1 might be the D (6 bases). This CDR3 has 14 residues. Germline loops: CDR1 DFQATT, CDR2 SNEGSKA (reference sequence). V was pared by 3 bases and J by 3 bases, with 12 bases between. CDR3 coding DNA: TGCAGTGCTAGTAGGGGGAACGACAATCAGCCCCAGCATTTT. It is translated as CSASRGNDNQPQHF.

The chain carries TRBV11-2 and TRBJ1-4; 8 bases agree with TRBD1. The CDR3 totals 16 residues. CDR1 and CDR2 (germline): SGHAT, FQNNGV. The V gene end was trimmed by 4 bases and the J gene end by 2 bases; junction bases not matched to a gene: 6. The CDR3 DNA sequence: TGTGCCAGCAGCTCAGCCAGGGGGCAGACTAATGAAAAACTGTTTTTT. It is translated as CASSSARGQTNEKLFF.